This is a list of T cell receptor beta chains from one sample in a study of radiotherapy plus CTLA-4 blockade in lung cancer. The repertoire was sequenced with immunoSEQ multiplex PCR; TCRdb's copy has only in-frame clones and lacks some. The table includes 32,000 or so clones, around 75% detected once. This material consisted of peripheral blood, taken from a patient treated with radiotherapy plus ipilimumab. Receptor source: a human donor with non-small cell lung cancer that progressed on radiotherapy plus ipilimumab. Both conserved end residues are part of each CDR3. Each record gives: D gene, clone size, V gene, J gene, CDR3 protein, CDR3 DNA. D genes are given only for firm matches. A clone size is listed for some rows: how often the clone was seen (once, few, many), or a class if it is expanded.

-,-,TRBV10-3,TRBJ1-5,CAISEGNSGGNQPQHF,TGTGCCATCAGTGAGGGAAACAGCGGGGGGAATCAGCCCCAGCATTTT
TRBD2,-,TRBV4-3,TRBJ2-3,CASSARLKGSGNPTDTQYF,TGCGCCAGCAGCGCACGATTAAAGGGTAGCGGGAACCCCACAGATACGCAGTATTTT
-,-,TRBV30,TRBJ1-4,CAWSDKGQFYEKLFF,TGTGCCTGGAGTGACAAGGGGCAGTTCTATGAAAAACTGTTTTTT
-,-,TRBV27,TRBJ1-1,CASSFARLHDEAFF,TGTGCCAGCAGTTTTGCCCGCCTACATGATGAAGCTTTCTTT
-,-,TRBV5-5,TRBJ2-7,CASSLRSGRYEQYF,TGTGCCAGCAGCTTGCGGTCAGGGAGGTACGAGCAGTACTTC
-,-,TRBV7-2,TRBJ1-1,CASSPGHTNTEAFF,TGTGCCAGCAGCCCGGGGCACACGAACACTGAAGCTTTCTTT
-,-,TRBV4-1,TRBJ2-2,CASSQGGIGELFF,TGCGCCAGCAGCCAAGGGGGGATCGGGGAGCTGTTTTTT
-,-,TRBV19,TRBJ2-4,CASSIGGARIRGNIQYF,TGTGCCAGTAGTATAGGTGGAGCACGTATTAGGGGAAACATTCAGTACTTC
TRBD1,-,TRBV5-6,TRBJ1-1,CASSFWDRRPEAFF,TGTGCCAGCAGCTTTTGGGACAGGCGTCCCGAAGCTTTCTTT
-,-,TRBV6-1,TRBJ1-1,CASRQERNTEAFF,TGTGCCAGCAGGCAGGAGAGGAACACTGAAGCTTTCTTT
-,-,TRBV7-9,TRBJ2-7,CASSWGAVSSSYEQYF,TGTGCCAGCAGCTGGGGCGCGGTTTCCTCCTCCTACGAGCAGTACTTC
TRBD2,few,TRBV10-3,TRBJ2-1,CAIGTSGSSVNEQFF,TGTGCCATCGGGACTAGCGGGAGTTCAGTCAATGAGCAGTTCTTC
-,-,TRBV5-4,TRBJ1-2,CASSLGGGEGNYGYTF,TGTGCCAGCAGCTTGGGCGGGGGGGAAGGAAACTATGGCTACACCTTC
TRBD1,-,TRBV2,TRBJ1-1,CASSDDREWNEAFF,TGTGCCAGCAGTGATGACAGGGAATGGAATGAAGCTTTCTTT
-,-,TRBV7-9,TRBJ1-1,CAVGGGPEAFF,TGTGCCGTCGGCGGGGGCCCTGAAGCTTTCTTT
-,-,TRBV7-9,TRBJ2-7,CASSAAKIAAGSSYEQYF,TGTGCCAGCAGCGCCGCGAAAATAGCGGCCGGGAGCTCCTACGAGCAGTACTTC
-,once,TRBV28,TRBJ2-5,CASSSQGVETQYF,TGTGCCAGCAGTTCCCAGGGAGTGGAGACCCAGTACTTC
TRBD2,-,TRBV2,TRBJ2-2,CASRGGLAVLNTGELFF,TGTGCCAGCAGAGGGGGACTAGCGGTCTTGAACACCGGGGAGCTGTTTTTT
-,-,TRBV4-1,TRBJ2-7,CASSPSGGTYEQYF,TGCGCCAGCAGCCCCTCTGGGGGAACCTACGAGCAGTACTTC
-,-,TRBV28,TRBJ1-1,CASSLSRAYTEAFF,TGTGCCAGCAGTTTAAGTCGGGCGTACACTGAAGCTTTCTTT
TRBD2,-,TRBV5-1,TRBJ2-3,CASSLANGGDTQYF,TGCGCCAGCAGCTTGGCCAACGGGGGGGATACGCAGTATTTT
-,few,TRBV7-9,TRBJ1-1,CASSQKWANTEAFF,TGTGCCAGCAGCCAAAAGTGGGCGAACACTGAAGCTTTCTTT
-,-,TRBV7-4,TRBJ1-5,CASSLYPNNQPQHF,TGTGCCAGCAGCTTATATCCGAACAATCAGCCCCAGCATTTT
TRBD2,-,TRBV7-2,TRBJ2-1,CASSSLGGPGGSSYNEQFF,TGTGCCAGCAGCTCATTAGGAGGACCGGGAGGGAGCTCCTACAATGAGCAGTTCTTC
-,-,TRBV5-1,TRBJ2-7,CASSSDGSYEQYF,TGCGCCAGCAGCTCGGACGGGAGCTACGAGCAGTACTTC
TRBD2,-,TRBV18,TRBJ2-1,CASSPAGGIYNEQFF,TGTGCCAGCTCACCGGCGGGAGGGATCTACAATGAGCAGTTCTTC
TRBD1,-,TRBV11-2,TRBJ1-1,CASSLGQGKVGEAFF,TGTGCCAGCAGCTTAGGACAGGGGAAAGTGGGTGAAGCTTTCTTT
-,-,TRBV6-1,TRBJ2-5,CASSEGSRWETQYF,TGTGCCAGCAGTGAGGGCAGCCGATGGGAGACCCAGTACTTC
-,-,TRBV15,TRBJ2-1,CATSRDLMSANEQFF,TGTGCCACCAGCAGAGATCTAATGAGCGCCAATGAGCAGTTCTTC
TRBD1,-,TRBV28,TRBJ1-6,CASSLSLTGVDNSPLHF,TGTGCCAGCAGTTTATCCCTTACAGGGGTCGATAATTCACCCCTCCACTTT
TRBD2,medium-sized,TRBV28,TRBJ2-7,CASSLLGGGGSYEQYF,TGTGCCAGCAGTTTGCTTGGCGGGGGGGGCTCCTACGAGCAGTACTTC
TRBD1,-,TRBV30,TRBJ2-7,CAWGTVRGEQYF,TGTGCCTGGGGGACAGTACGAGGCGAGCAGTACTTC
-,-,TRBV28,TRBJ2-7,CASSLSGGYREQYF,TGTGCCAGCAGTTTATCCGGCGGCTACCGCGAGCAGTACTTC
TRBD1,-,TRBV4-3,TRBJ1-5,CASSTGTGAHQPQHF,TGCGCCAGCAGCACCGGGACAGGGGCCCATCAGCCCCAGCATTTT
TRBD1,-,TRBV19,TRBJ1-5,CASRPGQDYISNQPQHF,TGTGCCAGTAGGCCGGGACAGGACTATATTAGCAATCAGCCCCAGCATTTT
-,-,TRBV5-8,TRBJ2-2,CASSLDAGELFF,TGTGCCAGCAGCTTGGACGCCGGGGAGCTGTTTTTT
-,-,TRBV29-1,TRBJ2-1,CSVDLRLAHNEQFF,TGCAGCGTTGATCTTCGGCTAGCCCACAATGAGCAGTTCTTC